The rows below give T cell receptor beta chains drawn from one sample of a study of T cell clones after liver transplantation. Sequenced by immunoSEQ multiplex PCR; TCRdb stores in-frame clones only, minus some. Here the sample spans under 55,000 clones, 80% to 90% being singletons. Material: CD8+ T cells from blood, obtained 12 months after liver transplant. The receptor set was obtained from a human patient who received a liver transplant. Some T cells may be provided by the graft donor. CDR3s leave out the opening cysteine and the closing phenylalanine or tryptophan. The D gene is left open where the match is weak.

TRBJ2-6	.	TRBV5-6	ASSFYRAGANVLT
TRBJ1-1	.	TRBV2	ASIGRVPEAF
TRBJ2-7	.	TRBV5-6	ASSLGGLEFYEQY
TRBJ1-4	.	TRBV28	ASSFGGGLATNEKLF
TRBJ1-1	.	TRBV29-1	SAQAPSSVAF
TRBJ2-1	.	TRBV7-6	ASSLGSQGVSYNEQF
TRBJ2-7	.	TRBV5-4	ASSLGYEQY
TRBJ2-1	.	TRBV7-9	ASSYDRNEQF
TRBJ1-1	TRBD1	TRBV4-1	ASSQKLGTDAF
TRBJ1-1	TRBD1	TRBV7-6	ASSSGGAEAF
TRBJ2-7	.	TRBV27	ASSFYYEQY
TRBJ2-5	TRBD1	TRBV19	ASSKGTGEETQY
TRBJ1-1	TRBD1	TRBV28	ASSSGTGGTKTEAF
TRBJ2-5	.	TRBV28	ASSPWSQETQY
TRBJ2-7	.	TRBV27	ASSLVGGYEQY
TRBJ1-2	.	TRBV4-3	ASSQDLGGEGGGYT
TRBJ2-7	.	TRBV19	ASSLLFTGQVNEQY
TRBJ1-3	TRBD1	TRBV11-2	ASSSAGGVKVNTIY
TRBJ2-2	TRBD2	TRBV4-1	ASSVGTSGNTGELF
TRBJ1-6	.	TRBV10-3	AISESRGTNNSPLH
TRBJ2-7	TRBD1	TRBV27	ASRSEGTGAYEQY
TRBJ2-6	.	TRBV27	ASSQGMGAGANVLT
TRBJ2-5	.	TRBV4-1	ASSQGGLDLQETQY
TRBJ2-2	.	TRBV15	ATSRYGYANTGELF
TRBJ2-1	TRBD2	TRBV28	ASSLGLAGGVRAYNEQF
TRBJ1-5	.	TRBV27	ASSLSAEHQPQH
TRBJ2-3	TRBD2	TRBV4-1	ASSQDLLAGYTTDTQY
TRBJ2-1	.	TRBV6-1	ASSVSAEGGNEQF
TRBJ1-4	.	TRBV27	ASSLSVATNEKLF
TRBJ2-7	.	TRBV27	ASSLGPYYEQY
TRBJ1-2	.	TRBV7-2	ASSPDHYGYT
TRBJ2-1	.	TRBV4-1	ASSQGVKSDEQF
TRBJ2-5	.	TRBV7-8	ASSLGSAEETQY
TRBJ2-7	.	TRBV2	ASSEEAQVPFYEQY
TRBJ1-2	.	TRBV6-5	ASSPSTGLGYT
TRBJ2-7	.	TRBV6-5	ASRPVGFGEQY
TRBJ2-1	.	TRBV28	ASSLLSSYNEQF
TRBJ2-1	.	TRBV7-8	ASSLEGSNYNEQF
TRBJ2-1	TRBD2	TRBV28	ASSFGAGYYNEQF
TRBJ2-3	.	TRBV7-9	ASSLRTAVTDTQY
TRBJ2-7	.	TRBV13	ASSLVGGGYEQY
TRBJ1-1	.	TRBV6-5	ATGRSTEAF
TRBJ1-1	.	TRBV29-1	SGAAGSPEAF
TRBJ1-2	.	TRBV28	ASTQLGGTHGYT
TRBJ1-4	.	TRBV19	ASSWRAGAEKLF
TRBJ1-5	.	TRBV10-2	ASSFGGESNQPQH